Below are 26 T cell receptor beta chains sequenced from a single sample in a study of blood T cell repertoires in COVID-19 (TCRdb year 2020). Receptors were amplified or captured by the immunoSEQ multiplex PCR assay. What TCRdb holds here is the immuneACCESS table cut down to in-frame rearrangements. Part of the clones is not present; checked against another copy, under half of the missing clones reflect an unresolved V gene, and the others are unexplained. The sample table lists about 82,000 clones, approximately 80% of them with a count of one. Of the sample, about 11% is held by the ten largest clones. Sequencing was carried out using peripheral blood. The receptors stem from a woman aged 35 to 49 with active or convalescent COVID-19.

This chain links TRBV10-2 with TRBJ2-1; D remains unclear. This CDR3 has 12 residues. CDR1 is WSHSY, CDR2 SAAADI, per germline. The ends were cut back, 6 bases at V and 9 bases at J, with 12 bases in the middle. CDR3 region: CASRKGPGEQFF. In nucleotides, the CDR3 is TGCGCCAGCAGGAAAGGTCCGGGTGAGCAGTTCTTC.

This chain uses TRBV28 with TRBJ1-1, with a weak D call TRBD1 (6 bases). The CDR3 is 14 residues long. Germline lookup yields CDR1 MDHEN and CDR2 SYDVKM. V was cut by 3 bases and J by 5 bases, with 13 bases left in between. In DNA form, the CDR3 reads TGTGCCAGCAGTTTTTGGGGGGGCGGGACTGAAGCTTTCTTT. Translating it yields CASSFWGGGTEAFF.

This clone has just a few counts. The J gene is TRBJ1-5, the V gene TRBV2; D ambiguous. The V gene lost 3 bases and the J gene lost 2 bases, with 8 bases spanning the gap. The germline gives CDR1 SNHLY, CDR2 FYNNEI. The length of the CDR3 is 14 residues. Here the CDR3 DNA reads TGTGCCAGCAGTGATCGGCGGGGCAATCAGCCCCAGCATTTT. Its protein is CASSDRRGNQPQHF.

The table lists this clone with a count of one. The genes are TRBV4-2 and TRBJ2-1, with D perhaps TRBD2 (5 bases). The CDR3 consists of 16 residues. CDR1 is LGHNA and CDR2 is YNFKEQ in the germline V gene. The V end lost 1 base, the J end lost 5 bases, and 15 bases lay between the germline ends. The CDR3 bases are TGTGCCAGCAGCCAAGGGTCGTCTAGCCCCCACAATGAGCAGTTCTTC. This codes for CASSQGSSSPHNEQFF.

The chain uses TRBV30 and TRBJ1-6; D is ambiguous. This CDR3 has 13 amino acids. The V gene lost 1 base and the J gene lost 14 bases, with 15 bases spanning the gap. Germline CDR1 and CDR2: GTSNPN and SVGIG (reference sequence). For the CDR3, the DNA is TGTGCCTGGAGTGAGAGTCGTCGACTCACCCTCCACTTT. Translation gives CAWSESRRLTLHF.

This clone was counted a few times. The chain couples TRBV18 to TRBJ2-7; tentative D call: TRBD1 (6 bases). The CDR3 is 16 amino acids. In germline, CDR1 is KGHSH, CDR2 LQKENI. V lost 3 bases and J 3 bases, leaving 18 bases between the germline ends. CDR3 DNA sequence: TGTGCCAGCTCACCTAGAGACAGGAGCCTATACTACGAGCAGTACTTC. It translates to CASSPRDRSLYYEQYF.

Here the CDR3 DNA reads TGCGCCAGCAGCTTGGAAGTGCAGGGCGGTTCACCCCTCCACTTT. It is translated as CASSLEVQGGSPLHF. The chain links TRBV5-1 to TRBJ1-6; TRBD1 might be the D (5 bases). The CDR3 length is 15 residues. CDR1 and CDR2 (germline): SGHRS, YFSETQ. Trimming took off 0 bases at V and 9 bases at J, with 13 bases between the two ends.

The chain recombines TRBV2 with TRBJ1-2; 10 bases agree with TRBD1. This CDR3 region has 15 residues. V gave up 6 bases and J gave up 9 bases; unmatched junction bases: 13. Per germline, CDR1 SNHLY and CDR2 FYNNEI. The CDR3 region has the DNA TGTGCCAGCAGACAAAGCTGGACAGGGGGAAACAGCTACACCTTC. It is translated as CASRQSWTGGNSYTF.

The rearrangement joins TRBV5-1 to TRBJ2-7, with 9 bases matching TRBD1. V was clipped by 2 bases and J by 7 bases; unmatched bases: 16. Germline values: CDR1 SGHRS, CDR2 YFSETQ. This CDR3 region has 17 residues. CDR3 sequence reads: CASSFDPPGQGASEQYF. The CDR3 nucleotides are TGCGCCAGCAGCTTTGATCCTCCGGGACAGGGTGCAAGTGAGCAGTACTTC. The variable domain in full, completed from reference TRBV5-1 and TRBJ2-7, reads KAGVTQTPRYLIKTRGQQVTLSCSPISGHRSVSWYQQTPGQGLQFLFEYFSETQRNKGNFPGRFSGRQFSNSRSEMNVSTLELGDSALYLCASSFDPPGQGASEQYFGPGTRLTVT.

Points on this clone: The sample carries other DNA sequences with the same CDR3. The chain carries TRBV30 and TRBJ1-1, with D perhaps TRBD1 (6 bases). The CDR3 runs 14 residues. CDR1 and CDR2 from the germline V gene are GTSNPN and SVGIG (reference sequence). V was clipped by 0 bases and J by 6 bases, with 14 bases between them. CDR3 DNA: TGTGCCTGGAGTGTTTTACAGGGAGAGGCTGAAGCTTTCTTT. Its translation is CAWSVLQGEAEAFF.

This sequence joins TRBV3-1 (or the pseudogene TRBV3-2) and TRBJ2-1; no reliable D call. CDR3 length: 17 residues. The V gene lost 0 bases and the J gene lost 0 bases, with 12 bases spanning the gap. Germline V gene sequence: CDR1 LGHDT, CDR2 YNNKEL (reference sequence). In DNA form, the CDR3 reads TGTGCCAGCAGCCAAGATCAGAGCGCCAGCTCCTACAATGAGCAGTTCTTC. It yields the protein CASSQDQSASSYNEQFF.

The CDR3 loop reads CASNGQLNQPQHF. The CDR3 DNA is TGTGCCAGCAACGGACAGCTCAATCAGCCCCAGCATTTT. The chain recombines TRBV12-3 or TRBV12-4 with TRBJ1-5; D perhaps matches TRBD1 (6 bases). Trimming pared 7 bases from V and 3 bases from J, leaving 10 bases between. CDR3 length: 13 amino acids.

This sequence joins TRBV7-9 and TRBJ2-3; 11 bases are a match to TRBD2. The CDR3 has 16 residues. The V and J ends lost 4 bases and 5 bases, in that order; junction bases with no gene match: 8. CDR1 and CDR2 (germline): SEHNR, FQNEAQ (reference sequence). The CDR3 is CASSSHSGGAGDTQYF. CDR3 nucleotide sequence: TGTGCCAGCAGCTCCCATAGCGGGGGGGCGGGAGATACGCAGTATTTT.

The rearrangement links TRBV4-2 to TRBJ1-4, with TRBD1 matching 7 bases. After removal of 0 bases from V and 11 bases from J, the junction contained 6 bases not matched to a gene. CDR3 size: 14 residues. Germline V CDR1 and CDR2: LGHNA, YNFKEQ. In nucleotides, the CDR3 is TGTGCCAGCAGCCAAGACCGGACAGGTGGGAAACTGTTTTTT. Amino acid sequence: CASSQDRTGGKLFF.

The chain uses TRBV5-1 and TRBJ1-5, with a tentative D call TRBD1 (5 bases). The germline V and J ends were trimmed by 2 bases and 1 base, with 10 bases remaining between them. Germline V CDR1 and CDR2: SGHRS, YFSETQ. The length of the CDR3 is 15 residues. This CDR3 reads CASSFSGGSNQPQHF. The CDR3 nucleotides read TGCGCCAGCAGCTTTTCCGGGGGAAGCAATCAGCCCCAGCATTTT.

This clone was recorded only once. The V gene is TRBV27, the J gene TRBJ2-7; perhaps TRBD2 as D (6 bases). The germline CDR1 and CDR2 sequences are MNHEY and SMNVEV (reference sequence). The V end lost 8 bases, the J end lost 3 bases, and 8 bases lay between the germline ends. The CDR3 length is 11 residues. The CDR3 spells CASAEGYEQYF. CDR3 coding DNA: TGTGCCAGCGCGGAGGGCTACGAGCAGTACTTC.

This clone turned up a few times. This chain joins TRBV19 and TRBJ2-1; tentatively, D is TRBD1 (5 bases). V was shortened by 6 bases and J by 4 bases, with 10 bases between the two germline ends. Germline lookup yields CDR1 LNHDA and CDR2 SQIVND (reference sequence). This CDR3 has 13 amino acids. The CDR3 loop is CASSHRQYNEQFF. CDR3 in DNA: TGTGCCAGTAGCCATAGACAGTACAATGAGCAGTTCTTC.

The rearrangement joins TRBV15 to TRBJ2-1; 11 positions agree with TRBD2. Germline V lookup: CDR1 LNHNV, CDR2 YYDKDF (reference sequence). The ends lost 4 bases at V and 8 bases at J; junction bases unmatched: 16. There are 18 residues in the CDR3. CDR3 protein: CATSISWGLSGGVDEQFF. For the CDR3, the DNA is TGTGCCACCAGCATCTCCTGGGGACTTAGCGGGGGGGTCGATGAGCAGTTCTTC.

CDR3 nucleotide sequence: TGTGCCAGCAGTGAGGAGACAGGGTGGAACACCGGGGAGCTGTTTTTT. Translating gives CASSEETGWNTGELFF. This sequence joins TRBV2 and TRBJ2-2, with 7 bases matching TRBD1. V was pared by 3 bases and J by 1 base, with 5 bases of the junction left unmatched. The CDR3 has 16 amino acids. Looked up from germline, CDR1 is SNHLY and CDR2 is FYNNEI. The variable domain in full, completed from reference TRBV2 and TRBJ2-2, reads EPEVTQTPSHQVTQMGQEVILRCVPISNHLYFYWYRQILGQKVEFLVSFYNNEISEKSEIFDDQFSVERPDGSNFTLKIRSTKLEDSAMYFCASSEETGWNTGELFFGEGSRLTVL.

V is TRBV6-5 and J is TRBJ2-1, with 11 nucleotides matching TRBD2. The V segment lost 6 bases and the J segment 8 bases; nucleotides outside the gene matches: 9. CDR1 and CDR2 (germline): MNHEY, SVGAGI. This CDR3 has 15 residues. The DNA for the CDR3 is TGTGCCAGCAGATTAAGACTAGCGGGAATAGATGAGCAGTTCTTC. Translated: CASRLRLAGIDEQFF.

The genes are TRBV6-2 or TRBV6-3 and TRBJ1-2; 9 bases are shared with TRBD1. The CDR3 is made up of 14 amino acids. Germline V gene lookup returns CDR1 MNHEY and CDR2 SVGEGT. V shed 4 bases, J shed 7 bases, and the junction held 7 bases outside the gene matches. The CDR3, as DNA: TGTGCCAGCAGTTCTGGACAGGGGTTACGTGGCTACACCTTC. Amino acid sequence: CASSSGQGLRGYTF.

The rearrangement links TRBV19 to TRBJ2-7; TRBD1 might be the D (5 bases). Germline-derived CDR1 and CDR2 are LNHDA and SQIVND (reference sequence). The CDR3 totals 17 residues. The V gene lost 4 bases and the J gene lost 4 bases, with 23 bases spanning the gap. The CDR3 DNA sequence: TGTGCCAGTAGTAAGGAGTCAGGGCGTGCACTCGGGTACGAGCAGTACTTC. This encodes CASSKESGRALGYEQYF.

The V and J genes are TRBV30 and TRBJ1-1; TRBD1 aligns across 8 bases. With V trimmed by 3 bases and J by 3 bases, 3 bases remained unmatched. This CDR3 has 13 amino acids. Per the germline V gene, CDR1 is GTSNPN and CDR2 is SVGIG (reference sequence). The CDR3 is CAWRETGDTEAFF. In DNA, the CDR3 is TGTGCCTGGAGAGAGACAGGGGACACTGAAGCTTTCTTT.

The J gene is TRBJ1-6, the V gene TRBV6-5; TRBD1 might be the D (5 bases). The V gene lost 8 bases and the J gene lost 8 bases, with 16 bases spanning the gap. Germline CDR1 reads MNHEY; CDR2 reads SVGAGI. This CDR3 comprises 14 residues. The CDR3 loop is CASRRGGDDSPLHF. The CDR3 DNA reads as TGTGCCAGCCGACGGGGGGGAGATGATTCACCCCTCCACTTT.

This clone was seen only a few times. V and J are TRBV4-3 and TRBJ2-7, with D uncertain. The CDR3 has 15 amino acids. From germline, CDR1 is LGHNA and CDR2 YSLEER. The V end lost 4 bases, the J end lost 0 bases, and 13 bases lay between the germline ends. CDR3 DNA sequence: TGCGCCAGCAGCCCCTCGGCGGTTAGCTCCTACGAGCAGTACTTC. Amino acid sequence: CASSPSAVSSYEQYF.

The J gene is TRBJ2-7, the V gene TRBV28; 8 bases fit TRBD2. This CDR3 is 13 amino acids long. CDR1 MDHEN and CDR2 SYDVKM come from the germline V gene. The V gene end was trimmed by 6 bases and the J gene end by 7 bases; junction bases not matched to a gene: 8. CDR3 coding DNA: TGTGCCAGCAGCCCTAGCGGGTCTGAAGAGCAGTACTTC. Translated: CASSPSGSEEQYF.